This T cell receptor beta chain was retrieved from a study of a mutant IDH1 vaccine in newly diagnosed glioma. This clone has only one observation. No antigen is known for it. From germline, CDR1 is SGHDT and CDR2 YYEEEE. This CDR3 is 15 amino acids long. The V end lost 3 bases, the J end lost 0 bases, and 10 bases lay between the germline ends. Time point given: week 23, last vaccination. Each vaccine dose was 300 ug of mutant IDH1 20-mer peptide, with topical imiquimod. New WHO grade 3 or 4 astrocytomas that were IDH1-mutant and ATRX-lost had been found in donors. Data came from immunoSEQ multiplex PCR; TCRdb stores just in-frame clones and leaves some out. The table lists around 76,000 clones, 75% to 90% of them singletons, with 0.7% to 0.95% in the top ten.

The clonotype originates from a woman in her forties or fifties with glioma. The sequencing used PBMCs, collected from a glioma patient whose treatment included an IDH1 peptide vaccine. The genes are TRBV5-6 and TRBJ2-1; D is unclear. CDR3 loop: CASSYDLSSYNEQFF. CDR3 nucleotide sequence: TGTGCCAGCAGCTACGACCTAAGCTCCTACAATGAGCAGTTCTTC.